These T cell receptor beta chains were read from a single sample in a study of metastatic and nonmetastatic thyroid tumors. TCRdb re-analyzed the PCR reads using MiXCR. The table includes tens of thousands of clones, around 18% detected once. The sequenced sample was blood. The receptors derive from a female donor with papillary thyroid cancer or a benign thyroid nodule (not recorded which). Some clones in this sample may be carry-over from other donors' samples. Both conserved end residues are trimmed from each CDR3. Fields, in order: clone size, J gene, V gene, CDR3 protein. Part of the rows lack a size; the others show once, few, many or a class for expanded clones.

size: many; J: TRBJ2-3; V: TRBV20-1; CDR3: SAGGHGYTQY
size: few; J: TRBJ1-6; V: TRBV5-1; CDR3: ASSLVAASSYNSPLH
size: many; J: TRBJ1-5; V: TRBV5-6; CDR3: ASSSLQGGGNQPQH
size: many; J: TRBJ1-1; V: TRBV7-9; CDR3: ASSLGGMNTEAF
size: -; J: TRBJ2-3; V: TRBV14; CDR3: ASSSLGRGSPKLTDTQY
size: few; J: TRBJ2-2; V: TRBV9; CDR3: ASSVDTGELF
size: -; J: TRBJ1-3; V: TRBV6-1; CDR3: ASRRDNSGNTIY
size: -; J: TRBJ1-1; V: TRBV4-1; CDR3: ASRGRMDTEAF
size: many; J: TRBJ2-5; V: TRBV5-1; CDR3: ASSLRTGGGETQY
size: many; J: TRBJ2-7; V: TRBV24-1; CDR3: ATSDGGGGGSYEQY
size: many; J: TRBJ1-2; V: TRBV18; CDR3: ASSPRGVEFYGYT
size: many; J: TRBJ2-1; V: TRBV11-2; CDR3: ASSLGTFNEQF
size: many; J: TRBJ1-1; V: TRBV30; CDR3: AWRSGGTEAF
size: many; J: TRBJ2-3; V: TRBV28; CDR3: ASNPLAGPTDTQY
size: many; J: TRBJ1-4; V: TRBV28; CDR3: ASSPRYSGNEKLF
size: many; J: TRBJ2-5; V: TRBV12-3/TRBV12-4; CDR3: ASRPGLAGGAQY
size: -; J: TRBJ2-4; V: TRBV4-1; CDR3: ASSQAGIRGDIQY
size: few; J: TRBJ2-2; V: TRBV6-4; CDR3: ASSDRAGGPWELF
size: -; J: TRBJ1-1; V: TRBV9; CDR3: ASSVDFGTPGTEAF
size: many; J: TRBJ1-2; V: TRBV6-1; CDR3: ASSKGARGYT
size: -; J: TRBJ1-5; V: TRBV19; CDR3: ASRRVRGRGNQPQH
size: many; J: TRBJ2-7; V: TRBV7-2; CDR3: ASSLVGYEQY
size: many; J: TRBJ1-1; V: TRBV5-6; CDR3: ASSPQGYGTEAF
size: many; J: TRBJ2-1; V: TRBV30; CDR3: AWSVGLSINSEQF
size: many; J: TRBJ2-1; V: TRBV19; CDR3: ASSIELEAYNEQF
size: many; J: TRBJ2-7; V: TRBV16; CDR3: ASSQSYREYEQY
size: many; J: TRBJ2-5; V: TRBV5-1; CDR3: ASSLGSGSETQY
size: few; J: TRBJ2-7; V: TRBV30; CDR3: AWSGTGWYEQY
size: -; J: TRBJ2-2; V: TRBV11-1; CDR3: TSSLASILVGTGELF
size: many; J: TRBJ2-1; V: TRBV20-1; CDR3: SSVPGLAGDNEQF
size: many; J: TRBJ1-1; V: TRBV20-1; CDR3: SARGPAAEAF
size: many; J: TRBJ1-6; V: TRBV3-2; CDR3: ASLRTEMIGSPLH
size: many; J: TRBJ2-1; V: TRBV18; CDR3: ASSPPPGGLQSYNEQF
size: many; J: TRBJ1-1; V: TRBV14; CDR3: ASSPRRGGTEAF
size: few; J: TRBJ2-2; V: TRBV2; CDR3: ASGETPYGELF
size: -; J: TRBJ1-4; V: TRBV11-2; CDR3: ASGNPNEKLF
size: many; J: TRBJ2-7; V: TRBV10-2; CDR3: ASSLTQPYEQY
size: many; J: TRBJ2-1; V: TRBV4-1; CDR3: ASSQDRPAYNEQF
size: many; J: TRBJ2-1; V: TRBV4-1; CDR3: ASSRLPGPYNEQF
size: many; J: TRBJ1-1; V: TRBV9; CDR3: ASSDSPGQEGLNTEAF
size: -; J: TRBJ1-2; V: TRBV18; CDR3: ASSPQDSGYT
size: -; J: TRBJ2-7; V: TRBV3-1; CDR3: ASSPDRGLRQY
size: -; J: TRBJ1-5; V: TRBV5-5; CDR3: ASSRVQGGEPQH
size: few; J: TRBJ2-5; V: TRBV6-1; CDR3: ASSYSSRGETQY
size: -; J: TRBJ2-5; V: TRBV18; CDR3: ASSNYGSSGETQY
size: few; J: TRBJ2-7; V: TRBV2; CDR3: ASSARGEGEQY
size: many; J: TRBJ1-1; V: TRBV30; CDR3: AWSRNANTEAF
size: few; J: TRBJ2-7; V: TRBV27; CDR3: ASSGTFYEQY
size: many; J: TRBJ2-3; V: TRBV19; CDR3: ASSIDLAGTSGRDTQY
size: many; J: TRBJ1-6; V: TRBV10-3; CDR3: AIKSGQGGNSPLH
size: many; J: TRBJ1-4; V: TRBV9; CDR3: ASSASPGGSNEKLF
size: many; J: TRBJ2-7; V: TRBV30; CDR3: AWSTSASSYEQY
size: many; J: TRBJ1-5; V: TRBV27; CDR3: ASRSIGSNQPQH
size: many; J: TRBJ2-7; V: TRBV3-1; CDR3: ASSQGPTYEQY
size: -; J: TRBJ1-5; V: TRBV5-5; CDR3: ASSADRVDQPQH
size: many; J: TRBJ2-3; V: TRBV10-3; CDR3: AIRASAGRFEDTQY
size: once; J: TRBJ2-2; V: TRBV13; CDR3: ASSLSRGLRTGELF